The 11 T cell receptor beta chains given below trace back to one sample, sequenced in a study of T-cell memory formation after mild COVID-19. In TCRdb, the 5' RACE reads were re-called with MiXCR into one record per CDR3 protein. The sample consists of 250,000 or so distinct CDR3 sequences, 18% of them appearing once. Sequenced input: PBMCs or a T cell subset sorted from them (not recorded which). Receptors were obtained from a man aged 18 to 35 who had mild COVID-19 (a few samples of this study predate the infection). Cell type and time point are not known.

This clonotype was counted only a few times. The rearrangement uses TRBV5-1 and TRBJ1-1; D uncertain. Germline CDR1 SGHRS, CDR2 YFSETQ. V dropped 2 bases and J dropped 1 base, with 9 bases sitting between them. The CDR3 spans 14 residues. The CDR3 nucleotides read TGCGCCAGCAGCTTCCACGGAGAGAACACTGAAGCTTTCTTT. This sequence encodes CASSFHGENTEAFF. The variable domain in full, with the rest retrieved from reference TRBV5-1 and TRBJ1-1, is KAGVTQTPRYLIKTRGQQVTLSCSPISGHRSVSWYQQTPGQGLQFLFEYFSETQRNKGNFPGRFSGRQFSNSRSEMNVSTLELGDSALYLCASSFHGENTEAFFGQGTRLTVV.

This clonotype was observed a handful of times. V gene TRBV12-3 or TRBV12-4 combines with J gene TRBJ2-5; no clear D gene. The CDR3 sequence is 13 residues long. Trimming removed 7 bases from V and 7 bases from J, with 16 bases in between. The CDR3 protein is CASTLPGVGTQYF. Here the CDR3 DNA reads TGTGCCAGCACCCTACCAGGAGTGGGGACCCAGTACTTC.

The chain couples TRBV19 to TRBJ2-1; possible D gene TRBD1, 5 bases. The CDR3 contains 14 residues. Germline-derived CDR1 and CDR2 are LNHDA and SQIVND (reference sequence). V lost 6 bases to trimming and J lost 7 bases, with 16 bases between them. Here the CDR3 reads CASSPIDRTNEQFF. In nucleotides, the CDR3 is TGTGCCAGTAGCCCAATCGACAGAACAAATGAGCAGTTCTTC.

This clonotype was seen a few times. The chain employs TRBV7-9 and TRBJ2-5, with 7 bases that match TRBD1. This CDR3 spans 15 amino acids. Losses at the gene ends were 8 bases for V and 3 bases for J; bases not matched to a gene: 12. Per the germline V gene, CDR1 is SEHNR and CDR2 is FQNEAQ (reference sequence). The DNA of the CDR3 is TGTGCCAGCTCCCTGTACGGGACAGCGGAAGAGACCCAGTACTTC. Amino acids: CASSLYGTAEETQYF.

The genes are TRBV9 and TRBJ2-5, with no clear D. V lost 4 bases and J 2 bases, leaving 12 bases between the germline ends. There are 14 residues in the CDR3. The germline gives CDR1 SGDLS, CDR2 YYNGEE. CDR3 region: CASSSVGGQETQYF. CDR3 nucleotide sequence: TGTGCCAGCAGCTCGGTCGGTGGTCAAGAGACCCAGTACTTC.

This chain connects TRBV5-4 to TRBJ1-2; 9 nucleotides agree with TRBD1. Germline values: CDR1 SGHNT, CDR2 YYREEE (reference sequence). CDR3 length: 13 residues. V shed 5 bases, J shed 9 bases, and the junction held 8 bases outside the gene matches. The CDR3 spells CASRPTGGASYTF. CDR3 in DNA: TGTGCCAGCAGACCAACAGGGGGCGCAAGCTACACCTTC. Full variable domain (missing parts from reference TRBV5-4 and TRBJ1-2): ETGVTQSPTHLIKTRGQQVTLRCSSQSGHNTVSWYQQALGQGPQFIFQYYREEENGRGNFPPRFSGLQFPNYSSELNVNALELDDSALYLCASRPTGGASYTFGSGTRLTVV.

This clonotype was counted only a few times. The CDR3 region is CSVVVSRGEETQYF. The CDR3 nucleotides read TGCAGCGTTGTCGTCTCGAGGGGGGAAGAGACCCAGTACTTC. V and J are TRBV29-1 and TRBJ2-5; D may be TRBD1 or TRBD2 (6 bases each). CDR1 and CDR2 (germline): SQVTM, ANQGSEA. Trimming pared 4 bases from V and 3 bases from J, leaving 15 bases between. The CDR3 has 14 residues. The entire variable domain, with the rest obtained from reference TRBV29-1 and TRBJ2-5, is as follows: SAVISQKPSRDICQRGTSLTIQCQVDSQVTMMFWYRQQPGQSLTLIATANQGSEATYESGFVIDKFPISRPNLTFSTLTVSNMSPEDSSIYLCSVVVSRGEETQYFGPGTRLLVL.

This clonotype was observed many times. The chain uses TRBV6-5 and TRBJ2-5; D uncertain. The CDR3 sequence is 13 residues long. Looked up from germline, CDR1 is MNHEY and CDR2 is SVGAGI. V was trimmed by 6 bases and J by 0 bases, leaving 8 bases between them. The CDR3 loop is CASRAGNQETQYF. The DNA of the CDR3 is TGTGCCAGCAGGGCCGGAAACCAAGAGACCCAGTACTTC.

The chain links TRBV6-6 to TRBJ2-7, with D tentatively TRBD1 (6 bases). Looked up from germline, CDR1 is MNHNY and CDR2 is SVGAGI (reference sequence). Trimming took off 7 bases at V and 7 bases at J, with 23 bases between the two ends. The CDR3 has 15 amino acids. CDR3 in DNA: TGTGCCAGCACCCAGTGGGGGCTAAACCCGGGAGAGCAGTACGTC. This codes for CASTQWGLNPGEQYV.

V is TRBV3-1 and J is TRBJ1-2; D is perhaps TRBD1 (6 bases). V gave up 4 bases and J gave up 4 bases, with 13 bases separating them. From germline, CDR1 is LGHDT and CDR2 YNNKEL (reference sequence). The CDR3 spans 14 residues. Here the CDR3 DNA reads TGTGCCAGCAGCCCCCATGGGGGGCCCTATGGCTACACCTTC. This codes for CASSPHGGPYGYTF.

This clonotype was picked up a small number of times. The chain recombines TRBV4-2 with TRBJ2-7; a possible D gene is TRBD1 (6 bases). The V gene's germline CDR1 is LGHNA and CDR2 YNFKEQ. The V gene lost 0 bases and the J gene lost 3 bases, with 12 bases spanning the gap. CDR3 length: 15 amino acids. The CDR3 region is CASSQDLQGIYEQYF. In nucleotides, the CDR3 is TGTGCCAGCAGCCAAGATCTACAGGGTATCTACGAGCAGTACTTC.